The entry that follows covers one T cell receptor (beta chain) sequence. The repertoire was sequenced with immunoSEQ multiplex PCR; TCRdb's copy has only in-frame clones and lacks some. The profile shows 200,000 or so clones, 80% to 85% of them singletons. Looked up from germline, CDR1 is MNHEY and CDR2 is SMNVEV (reference sequence). CDR3 length: 14 amino acids. Trimming cost V 4 bases and J 2 bases, with 9 bases left between them. The data derive from a study of blood T cell repertoires in COVID-19. The origin of this receptor is a human donor in a cohort sampled during active COVID-19. The sample taken for sequencing was peripheral blood. The V and J genes are TRBV27 and TRBJ2-1; D might be TRBD1 (7 bases). The CDR3 spells CASSSGGTYNEQFF. The CDR3 coding sequence is TGTGCCAGCAGTTCAGGGGGGACCTACAATGAGCAGTTCTTC.